These 20 T cell receptor beta chains share one sample of origin, sequenced in a study of shared clonotypes between healthy human individuals. TCRdb's table, derived via immunoSEQ multiplex PCR, lists solely in-frame clones and lacks some. The table shows 180,000 or so clones, with about 93% occurring only once. The specimen sequenced was naive CD4+ T cells sorted from blood. Regarding subset: CD45RA+ positively selected. All receptors come from a woman in her twenties or thirties in good health.

The chain has TRBV23-1 and TRBJ2-5; 9 nucleotides match TRBD2. Near its end, the DNA agrees better with TRBJ2-7, so the J call may be wrong. TRBV23-1 is an open reading frame whose function is uncertain. The CDR3 loop spans 15 amino acids. CDR3 bases: TGCGCCAGCAGTCAACGGCTAGCGGGAAGAACCGAGCAGTACTTC. As protein: CASSQRLAGRTEQYF.

The chain employs TRBV19 and TRBJ1-1; D is unresolved. Germline lookup yields CDR1 LNHDA and CDR2 SQIVND (reference sequence). The CDR3 has 14 amino acids. The V gene lost 6 bases and the J gene lost 1 base, with 12 bases spanning the gap. The CDR3 protein is CASSKAAGNTEAFF. The CDR3 nucleotides are TGTGCCAGTAGCAAGGCTGCAGGGAACACTGAAGCTTTCTTT.

The chain links TRBV19 to TRBJ2-7, with 10 bases that match TRBD1. The V segment lost 4 bases and the J segment 4 bases; nucleotides outside the gene matches: 7. Germline V gives CDR1 LNHDA, CDR2 SQIVND (reference sequence). The CDR3 has 15 residues. The CDR3 nucleotides are TGTGCCAGTAGTAGCCCCGGGACAGGGGAATACGAGCAGTACTTC. Amino acids: CASSSPGTGEYEQYF. Full variable domain (remainder filled in from reference TRBV19 and TRBJ2-7): DGGITQSPKYLFRKEGQNVTLSCEQNLNHDAMYWYRQDPGQGLRLIYYSQIVNDFQKGDIAEGYSVSREKKESFPLTVTSAQKNPTAFYLCASSSPGTGEYEQYFGPGTRLTVT.

The chain has TRBV30 and TRBJ2-6, with D possibly called TRBD1 or TRBD2 (5 bases each). V lost 1 base and J lost 0, with 10 bases in between. There are 16 residues in the CDR3. Germline assignment: CDR1 GTSNPN and CDR2 SVGIG (reference sequence). CDR3: CAWSGGGSSGANVLTF. In nucleotides, the CDR3 is TGTGCCTGGAGTGGTGGGGGAAGCTCTGGGGCCAACGTCCTGACTTTC.

This rearrangement joins TRBV4-1 to TRBJ1-1; unclear D gene. The CDR3 covers 14 residues. Germline CDR1 reads MGHRA; CDR2 reads YSYEKL. With 6 bases removed from V and 0 bases from J, the gap between germline ends came to 11 bases. The CDR3 here is CASSFVYVNTEAFF. The CDR3 DNA reads TGCGCCAGCAGTTTCGTTTATGTGAACACTGAAGCTTTCTTT.

V and J are TRBV10-2 and TRBJ2-2; unclear D gene. The V gene lost 3 bases and the J gene lost 7 bases, with 3 bases spanning the gap. Germline values: CDR1 WSHSY, CDR2 SAAADI. The CDR3 contains 11 residues. As DNA, the CDR3 is TGCGCCAGCAGTGACCACGGGGAGCTGTTTTTT. This encodes CASSDHGELFF.

The V and J genes are TRBV4-1 and TRBJ2-3; tentatively, D is TRBD1 or TRBD2 (6 bases each). V lost 3 bases to trimming and J lost 7 bases, with 32 bases between them. Germline V gives CDR1 MGHRA, CDR2 YSYEKL. The CDR3 is 20 residues long. CDR3 in amino acids: CASSQPPLRGEAPPGHTQYF. Written as DNA, the CDR3 is TGCGCCAGCAGCCAGCCACCACTTAGGGGGGAGGCCCCCCCCGGTCATACGCAGTATTTT.

The chain has TRBV11-3 and TRBJ1-1, with 7 bases fitting TRBD1. Germline V lookup: CDR1 SGHNT, CDR2 YENEEA. The CDR3 extends over 14 amino acids. V shed 0 bases and J 4 bases; nucleotides not matched to a gene: 2. CDR3 region: CASSLESGGTEAFF. CDR3 coding DNA: TGTGCCAGCAGCTTAGAATCAGGGGGCACTGAAGCTTTCTTT.

CDR3 residues: CASSASPGTSTEAFF. In nucleotides, the CDR3 is TGTGCCAGCAGCGCGAGCCCCGGGACATCCACTGAAGCTTTCTTT. J is TRBJ1-1 and V is TRBV9; D is perhaps TRBD1 (6 bases). This CDR3 region has 15 residues. From germline, CDR1 is SGDLS and CDR2 YYNGEE. V was shortened by 3 bases and J by 4 bases, with 16 bases between the two germline ends. The full variable domain, rest sourced from reference TRBV9 and TRBJ1-1, is DSGVTQTPKHLITATGQRVTLRCSPRSGDLSVYWYQQSLDQGLQFLIQYYNGEERAKGNILERFSAQQFPDLHSELNLSSLELGDSALYFCASSASPGTSTEAFFGQGTRLTVV.

This clone was seen only once. This rearrangement joins TRBV27 to TRBJ1-1, with D tentatively TRBD1 (6 bases). This CDR3 spans 16 amino acids. V was cut by 6 bases and J by 1 base, with 18 bases left in between. Germline values: CDR1 MNHEY, CDR2 SMNVEV (reference sequence). This CDR3 reads CASRAIGDRPNTEAFF. The CDR3 DNA follows: TGTGCCAGCAGGGCGATTGGTGACAGGCCGAACACTGAAGCTTTCTTT.

The chain uses TRBV6-5 and TRBJ1-2; D may be TRBD1 (6 bases). The CDR3 sequence is 13 residues long. Trimming shortened V by 2 bases and J by 8 bases, and 12 bases separated the two germline ends. The V gene's germline CDR1 is MNHEY and CDR2 SVGAGI. The DNA for the CDR3 is TGTGCCAGCAGTTACATAGGGGGGAGAGGCTACACCTTC. As protein: CASSYIGGRGYTF.

The gene calls are TRBV6-5 and TRBJ1-2; TRBD1 matches at 8 bases. Germline V gene data show CDR1 as MNHEY and CDR2 as SVGAGI. The CDR3 totals 15 residues. J gave up 1 base and V 2 bases, and 3 bases lay outside the gene matches. Here the CDR3 DNA reads TGTGCCAGCAGTTACGGGACAGGTGATAACTATGGCTACACCTTC. Its protein product is CASSYGTGDNYGYTF.

The chain recombines TRBV10-1 with TRBJ2-5; D is ambiguous. Per germline, CDR1 WNHNN and CDR2 SYGVQD (reference sequence). The CDR3 loop spans 13 amino acids. Trimming took off 6 bases at V and 5 bases at J, with 13 bases between the two ends. The CDR3 coding sequence is TGCGCCAGCAGCCGGGCCTTTGGGGAGACCCAGTACTTC. Translating gives CASSRAFGETQYF.

The chain links TRBV2 to TRBJ2-5; D is unclear. The tail of the sequence fits TRBJ2-7 better, so the J call may be wrong. From germline, CDR1 is SNHLY and CDR2 FYNNEI. The CDR3 is made up of 14 amino acids. The CDR3 nucleotides are TGTGCCAGCAGTGCTTCGCAGGTGACCTACGAGCAGTACTTC. It encodes CASSASQVTYEQYF.

The chain joins TRBV28 to TRBJ2-7, with 8 bases fitting TRBD2. Germline CDR1 reads MDHEN; CDR2 reads SYDVKM. CDR3 length: 16 residues. V shed 8 bases and J 5 bases; nucleotides not matched to a gene: 17. For the CDR3, the DNA is TGTGCCAGCCAAGCCCCCGGGAGCGGGAGTTTCAACGAGCAGTACTTC. Translation gives CASQAPGSGSFNEQYF.

The chain carries TRBV28 and TRBJ2-3, with 12 bases identical to TRBD2. V lost 2 bases, J lost 6 bases, and 9 bases stayed unmatched. This CDR3 contains 17 residues. Germline V gene data show CDR1 as MDHEN and CDR2 as SYDVKM. The CDR3 loop is CASSLPTSGSHLDTQYF. The DNA for the CDR3 is TGTGCCAGCAGTTTACCGACTAGCGGGAGCCACCTCGATACGCAGTATTTT.

V gene TRBV15 combines with J gene TRBJ1-1, with 11 bases that match TRBD1. Per the germline V gene, CDR1 is LNHNV and CDR2 is YYDKDF (reference sequence). The CDR3 runs to 16 residues. Trimming took 5 bases from V and 0 from J; bases not matched to a gene: 5. This chain's CDR3 is CATSPGQGVVNTEAFF. The CDR3 DNA reads as TGTGCCACCAGCCCGGGACAGGGGGTCGTGAACACTGAAGCTTTCTTT.

V and J are TRBV5-1 and TRBJ2-2, with 10 bases that match TRBD2. Germline CDR1 reads SGHRS; CDR2 reads YFSETQ. The junction had 2 bases not matched to a gene; V was cut back by 0 bases and J by 6 bases. The CDR3 has 15 residues. In DNA, the CDR3 is TGCGCCAGCAGCTTGGGAGCGGGAGGGCCCGGGGAGCTGTTTTTT. Its protein is CASSLGAGGPGELFF.

The chain couples TRBV28 to TRBJ2-4, with D tentatively TRBD1 or TRBD2 (5 bases each). Looked up from germline, CDR1 is MDHEN and CDR2 is SYDVKM. With 4 bases removed from V and 1 base from J, the gap between germline ends came to 11 bases. This CDR3 comprises 15 residues. The CDR3 coding sequence is TGTGCCAGCAGTTCCGAGGGGTGGGCCAAAAACATTCAGTACTTC. This sequence encodes CASSSEGWAKNIQYF.

The chain recombines TRBV27 with TRBJ1-6; possible D gene TRBD1, 5 bases. Per germline, CDR1 MNHEY and CDR2 SMNVEV (reference sequence). The CDR3 runs to 15 residues. Trimming stripped 2 bases from V and 3 bases from J, with 8 bases between. The CDR3 here is CASSLQGNYNSPLHF. In DNA form, the CDR3 reads TGTGCCAGCAGTTTACAGGGAAACTATAATTCACCCCTCCACTTT.